The 26 T cell receptor beta chains presented below share a single source sample, sequenced in a study of CD8 T cells in ankylosing spondylitis. Antigens for these TCRs are unknown. General observations from the study: Made up of eight highly homologous variants, a TCR beta motif appeared characteristic of ankylosing spondylitis blood.

Via MiXCR, TCRdb re-called the 5' RACE reads, giving one row per CDR3 protein. The data contain fewer than 650,000 distinct CDR3 sequences, 10% to 15% of them seen just once; the ten biggest clones take up 6.8%. The specimen sequenced was blood, either unsorted or a sorted T cell fraction (not recorded which). These receptors all stem from a male donor with ankylosing spondylitis.

This clonotype showed up just a few times. J is TRBJ2-5 and V is TRBV5-1; D is perhaps TRBD1 (6 bases). V lost 3 bases, J lost 3 bases, and 9 bases lay in between. Germline loops: CDR1 SGHRS, CDR2 YFSETQ. The CDR3 totals 13 residues. CDR3 sequence reads: CASSWQGKETQYF. The CDR3 bases are TGCGCCAGCAGCTGGCAGGGGAAAGAGACCCAGTACTTC.

This clonotype was seen at least ten times. J is TRBJ1-4 and V is TRBV7-9, with 10 bases identical to TRBD1. CDR1 is SEHNR, CDR2 FQNEAQ, per germline (reference sequence). The V segment lost 5 bases and the J segment 5 bases; nucleotides outside the gene matches: 11. This CDR3 region has 17 residues. Here the CDR3 reads CASSPTGGYDSNEKLFF. As DNA, the CDR3 is TGTGCCAGCAGCCCGACAGGGGGCTATGATTCCAATGAAAAACTGTTTTTT.

This chain connects TRBV5-1 to TRBJ2-3, with 7 bases matching TRBD2. Trimming cost V 0 bases and J 3 bases; bases outside gene matches: 7. The V gene's germline CDR1 is SGHRS and CDR2 YFSETQ. The CDR3 length is 16 residues. The CDR3 DNA sequence: TGCGCCAGCAGCTTGGAGATGGGCGGGAGTACAGATACGCAGTATTTT. Its translation: CASSLEMGGSTDTQYF.

This clonotype showed up many times. This chain connects TRBV5-6 to TRBJ2-5; 13 bases match TRBD2. There are 15 residues in the CDR3. Germline V gene sequence: CDR1 SGHDT, CDR2 YYEEEE. J gave up 5 bases and V 3 bases, and 4 bases lay outside the gene matches. In DNA form, the CDR3 reads TGTGCCAGCAGCTGGGGGACTAGCGGGATGGAGACCCAGTACTTC. Protein product: CASSWGTSGMETQYF.

This clonotype has at least ten counts. The chain has TRBV5-1 and TRBJ1-2, with 10 positions matching TRBD1. CDR1 and CDR2 from the germline V gene are SGHRS and YFSETQ. Trimming took 5 bases from V and 4 from J; bases not matched to a gene: 5. The CDR3 length is 14 residues. CDR3 DNA sequence: TGCGCCAGCAGTTCCGGGACAGGGGTCTATGGCTACACCTTC. Its protein is CASSSGTGVYGYTF.

This clonotype has more than one count but fewer than ten. The rearrangement uses TRBV19 and TRBJ2-5, with 7 positions matching TRBD1. In germline, CDR1 is LNHDA, CDR2 SQIVND (reference sequence). The junction had 11 bases not matched to a gene; V was cut back by 7 bases and J by 3 bases. The CDR3 runs to 15 residues. The DNA of the CDR3 is TGTGCCAGTAACGCCCAGGGGCAGGGGGAAGAGACCCAGTACTTC. The encoded protein is CASNAQGQGEETQYF.

This clonotype was observed a few times. The chain uses TRBV3-1 and TRBJ2-7, with D maybe TRBD1 (6 bases). CDR1 and CDR2 from the germline V gene are LGHDT and YNNKEL (reference sequence). The ends were cut back, 4 bases at V and 1 base at J, with 14 bases in the middle. The CDR3 is made up of 15 amino acids. The CDR3 nucleotides are TGTGCCAGCAGCCCGCAGAGACAGGTTTCCTACGAGCAGTACTTC. Protein: CASSPQRQVSYEQYF.

This clonotype was seen a handful of times. The chain carries TRBV5-1 and TRBJ1-2; the D is unclear. The V end was cut by 3 bases, the J end by 2 bases, with 17 bases between. The CDR3 is made up of 16 amino acids. Germline V lookup: CDR1 SGHRS, CDR2 YFSETQ. The CDR3 sequence: CASSSSPPPLNYGYTF. For the CDR3, the DNA is TGCGCCAGCAGCTCCTCGCCGCCCCCCCTGAACTATGGCTACACCTTC.

The chain joins TRBV12-3 or TRBV12-4 to TRBJ2-1, with D possibly being TRBD2 (5 bases). The CDR3 extends over 19 amino acids. Between the trimmed V and J ends, which lost 0 bases and 6 bases, there was a span of 24 bases. The CDR3 DNA reads as TGTGCCAGCAGTTTAGCCCTTCCCTTAGCTAGCAATTTGTTCAATGAGCAGTTCTTC. This encodes CASSLALPLASNLFNEQFF.

V usage is TRBV30 and J usage is TRBJ1-1; D not resolved. The CDR3 runs to 16 residues. Germline lookup yields CDR1 GTSNPN and CDR2 SVGIG (reference sequence). With 3 bases removed from V and 1 base from J, the gap between germline ends came to 18 bases. In DNA form, the CDR3 reads TGTGCCTGGAGCCGGCCCGGGGAGGGCTGGAACACTGAAGCTTTCTTT. It yields the protein CAWSRPGEGWNTEAFF.

This clonotype came up a few times. CDR3 in DNA: TGCGCCAGCAGCTTGGGACAGTTCTCCTACGAGCAGTACTTC. This gives the protein CASSLGQFSYEQYF. V usage is TRBV5-1 and J usage is TRBJ2-7; D is perhaps TRBD1 (5 bases). Trimming removed 0 bases from V and 0 bases from J, with 7 bases in between. The CDR3 runs 14 residues. Germline V gene data show CDR1 as SGHRS and CDR2 as YFSETQ. Using reference TRBV5-1 and TRBJ2-7 for the parts outside the CDR3, the full variable domain is KAGVTQTPRYLIKTRGQQVTLSCSPISGHRSVSWYQQTPGQGLQFLFEYFSETQRNKGNFPGRFSGRQFSNSRSEMNVSTLELGDSALYLCASSLGQFSYEQYFGPGTRLTVT.

The chain couples TRBV12-5 to TRBJ2-2; 9 bases are a match to TRBD1. This CDR3 comprises 17 residues. Trimming cost V 4 bases and J 2 bases; bases outside gene matches: 8. Germline CDR1 LGHNT, CDR2 FRNRAP. The CDR3, as DNA: TGTGCTAGTGGTTCGCCTTCGACAGGGGGTAACACCGGGGAGCTGTTTTTT. The encoded protein is CASGSPSTGGNTGELFF.

This clonotype has at least ten counts. The chain employs TRBV20-1 and TRBJ1-2; D not resolved. The germline CDR1 and CDR2 sequences are DFQATT and SNEGSKA (reference sequence). Deletions cut 4 bases from V and 0 bases from J, with 9 bases between. The CDR3 totals 13 residues. In nucleotides, the CDR3 is TGCAGTGCTATGGCAGAGTCTAACTATGGCTACACCTTC. Its protein product is CSAMAESNYGYTF.

The chain links TRBV6-5 to TRBJ2-1; 10 nucleotides match TRBD2. Germline V CDR1 and CDR2: MNHEY, SVGAGI. With V trimmed by 0 bases and J by 3 bases, 2 bases remained unmatched. The CDR3 consists of 16 residues. This CDR3 is CASSYSTSGVYNEQFF. CDR3 sequence (DNA): TGTGCCAGCAGTTACTCTACTAGCGGGGTCTACAATGAGCAGTTCTTC.

This clonotype was counted a few times. V is TRBV12-3 or TRBV12-4 and J is TRBJ2-3; 8 bases match TRBD2. The CDR3 covers 15 residues. V lost 8 bases and J lost 0; bases outside the gene matches: 7. The CDR3 sequence: CASLRASGSTDTQYF. CDR3 coding DNA: TGTGCCAGCCTCAGGGCTAGCGGGAGCACAGATACGCAGTATTTT.

This clonotype turned up a few times. V and J are TRBV4-2 and TRBJ1-4; possible D gene TRBD1, 5 bases. The germline gives CDR1 LGHNA, CDR2 YNFKEQ. V dropped 0 bases and J dropped 8 bases, with 13 bases sitting between them. CDR3 length equals 15 residues. As DNA, the CDR3 is TGTGCCAGCAGCCAAGACGGGGGACCTGGAGAAAAACTGTTTTTT. Translation: CASSQDGGPGEKLFF.

This clonotype was recorded at least ten times. This chain links TRBV10-3 with TRBJ2-7; TRBD2 might be the D (6 bases). CDR3 size: 12 residues. CDR1 ENHRY and CDR2 SYGVKD come from the germline V gene. The chain's CDR3 is CFGSPVSYEQYV. The CDR3, as DNA: TGCTTCGGGAGCCCCGTCTCCTACGAGCAGTACGTC.

This sequence joins TRBV12-3 or TRBV12-4 and TRBJ1-4, with D possibly being TRBD1 (5 bases). V lost 3 bases, J lost 2 bases, and 13 bases lay in between. This CDR3 has 16 amino acids. This CDR3 is CASSLFRAGTNEKLFF. CDR3 sequence (DNA): TGTGCCAGCAGTTTGTTTCGGGCAGGGACTAATGAAAAACTGTTTTTT.

V is TRBV5-1 and J is TRBJ2-2; 7 bases match TRBD1. The CDR3 sequence is 16 residues long. Germline CDR1 reads SGHRS; CDR2 reads YFSETQ. J was trimmed by 0 bases and V by 6 bases; bases with no gene match: 8. CDR3 sequence reads: CASTTGTASNTGELFF. The DNA of the CDR3 is TGCGCCAGCACCACCGGGACAGCCTCGAACACCGGGGAGCTGTTTTTT.

This clonotype was counted a few times. This chain uses TRBV10-1 with TRBJ2-7, with TRBD2 as a possible D gene (6 bases). CDR3 size: 13 residues. The ends were cut back, 3 bases at V and 5 bases at J, with 11 bases in the middle. Germline V gene data show CDR1 as WNHNN and CDR2 as SYGVQD (reference sequence). CDR3 nucleotides: TGCGCCAGCAGTGAAGGAGGGGTCAACGAGCAGTACGTC. It codes for CASSEGGVNEQYV.

This clonotype was counted a few times. The chain recombines TRBV3-1 with TRBJ2-3; D is undetermined. This CDR3 is 14 amino acids long. Trimming took 1 base from V and 5 from J, leaving 10 bases between them. Germline loops: CDR1 LGHDT, CDR2 YNNKEL (reference sequence). CDR3 region: CASSQGRWVDTQYF. As DNA, the CDR3 is TGTGCCAGCAGCCAAGGTCGCTGGGTAGATACGCAGTATTTT.

This clonotype was found many times. This chain uses TRBV4-1 with TRBJ2-4, with D unresolved. Germline V lookup: CDR1 MGHRA, CDR2 YSYEKL. V was shortened by 0 bases and J by 4 bases, with 16 bases between the two germline ends. This CDR3 has 17 residues. The CDR3 is CASSQESSAAEKNIQYF. The CDR3 DNA follows: TGCGCCAGCAGCCAAGAGTCTTCGGCGGCTGAGAAAAACATTCAGTACTTC.

In its sample, this clonotype was seen many times. The V call is TRBV3-1, the J call TRBJ1-2; D gene ambiguous. The V end was cut by 4 bases, the J end by 5 bases, with 8 bases between. The CDR3 runs to 12 residues. Germline CDR1 reads LGHDT; CDR2 reads YNNKEL (reference sequence). The CDR3 protein is CASSPRPYGYTF. The CDR3 DNA follows: TGTGCCAGCAGCCCTCGGCCATATGGCTACACCTTC.

This clonotype was counted a few times. The chain employs TRBV19 and TRBJ1-1; tentative D call: TRBD1 (5 bases). Trimming pared 4 bases from V and 4 bases from J, leaving 13 bases between. From germline, CDR1 is LNHDA and CDR2 SQIVND (reference sequence). This CDR3 is built from 14 residues. This CDR3 is CASSRVQEGTEAFF. The CDR3 nucleotides are TGTGCCAGTAGTAGAGTACAGGAAGGCACTGAAGCTTTCTTT.

This clonotype was picked up a small number of times. CDR3 nucleotide sequence: TGTGCCAGCAGCCAAGAGCAAATAGGGTCAGATACGCAGTATTTT. Protein: CASSQEQIGSDTQYF. The genes are TRBV4-2 and TRBJ2-3; no definite D call. The CDR3 length is 15 residues. Trimming removed 0 bases at V and 4 bases at J, with 11 bases between. Germline assignment: CDR1 LGHNA and CDR2 YNFKEQ.

This clonotype appeared many times. The rearrangement links TRBV4-2 to TRBJ2-3; D ambiguous. Germline V CDR1 and CDR2: LGHNA, YNFKEQ. CDR3 size: 13 residues. The V end lost 0 bases, the J end lost 11 bases, and 12 bases lay between the germline ends. In DNA, the CDR3 is TGTGCCAGCAGCCAAGATCTGAGGCTTGAGCAGTATTTT. Amino acid sequence: CASSQDLRLEQYF.